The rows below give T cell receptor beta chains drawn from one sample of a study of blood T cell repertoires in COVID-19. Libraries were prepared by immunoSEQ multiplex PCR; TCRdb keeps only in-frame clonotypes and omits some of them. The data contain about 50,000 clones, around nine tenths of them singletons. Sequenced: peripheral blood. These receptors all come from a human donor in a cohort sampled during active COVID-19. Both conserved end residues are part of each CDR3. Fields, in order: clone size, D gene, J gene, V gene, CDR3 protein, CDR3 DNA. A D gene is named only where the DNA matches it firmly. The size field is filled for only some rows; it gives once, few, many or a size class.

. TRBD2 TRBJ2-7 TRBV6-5 CASQTSGLFEQYF TGTGCCAGCCAGACTAGCGGCCTCTTCGAGCAGTACTTC
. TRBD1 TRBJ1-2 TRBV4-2 CASSKKGQGDGYTF TGTGCCAGCAGCAAGAAAGGACAGGGGGATGGCTACACCTTC
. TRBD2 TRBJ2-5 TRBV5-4 CASSIGLAGQETQYF TGTGCCAGCAGCATAGGACTAGCGGGCCAAGAGACCCAGTACTTC
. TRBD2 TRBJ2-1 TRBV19 CASSFRDSPGGSYNEQFF TGTGCCAGTAGTTTCCGGGACTCTCCGGGGGGCTCCTACAATGAGCAGTTCTTC
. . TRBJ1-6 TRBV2 CARALFDSPLHF TGTGCCAGAGCCCTTTTCGATTCACCCCTCCACTTT
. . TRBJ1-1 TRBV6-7 CASSSRTAFLEAFF TGTGCCAGCAGTTCGCGGACAGCCTTTCTGGAAGCTTTCTTT
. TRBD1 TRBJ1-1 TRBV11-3 CASSKTGSKYTEAFF TGTGCCAGCAGCAAGACAGGGTCTAAGTACACTGAAGCTTTCTTT
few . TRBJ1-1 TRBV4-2 CASSQDRDTEAFF TGTGCCAGCAGCCAAGACAGGGACACTGAAGCTTTCTTT
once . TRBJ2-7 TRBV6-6 CASSYSNGGQGYEQYF TGTGCCAGCAGTTACTCGAACGGGGGGCAGGGTTACGAGCAGTACTTC
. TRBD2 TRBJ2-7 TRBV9 CASSVGLAGGEQYF TGTGCCAGCAGCGTGGGACTAGCTGGGGGCGAGCAGTACTTC
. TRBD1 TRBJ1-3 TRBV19 CASSILGGSGDTIYF TGTGCCAGTAGTATCTTAGGGGGCTCAGGGGACACCATATATTTT
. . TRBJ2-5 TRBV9 CASSVGLPEETQYF TGTGCCAGCAGCGTGGGACTTCCTGAAGAGACCCAGTACTTC
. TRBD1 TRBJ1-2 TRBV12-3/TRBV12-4 CASSRDRGYGYTF TGTGCCAGCAGTCGGGACAGGGGGTATGGCTACACCTTC